This T cell receptor beta chain was obtained from a study of T cells in Graves' hyperthyroidism and ophthalmopathy. Study-level findings and limits: The model identified upcoming ophthalmopathy a median approximately six months ahead of onset. Most clonotypes expanded in thyroid above 0.001 were likewise present in blood.

Patients were excluded because of uncontrolled infection, other autoimmune disease, pregnancy or lactation. Together with thyroid ultrasound, orbital computed tomography, serum thyroxine and TRAb, clinical symptoms were used for diagnoses. This clonotype was seen once. Its specificity is not known. TCR beta CDR3 regions were amplified from RNA transcripts. Using the HTBI primer set, a first-round RT-PCR was run on the TCR CDR3. TCRdb passed the multiplex PCR reads through MiXCR, listing each CDR3 protein once. The data show roughly 570,000 distinct CDR3 sequences, roughly 46% seen once. CDR1 SGHVS and CDR2 FNYEAQ come from the germline V gene. The CDR3 sequence is 14 residues long. Trimming cost V 4 bases and J 6 bases; bases outside gene matches: 5.

This receptor was taken from an adult woman with Graves' disease, either hyperthyroidism or ophthalmopathy (not recorded which). The specimen was peripheral blood or thyroid tissue (not recorded which). The chain has TRBV7-6 and TRBJ1-4, with 7 bases fitting TRBD1. The CDR3 DNA reads TGTGCCAGCAGCTATAGCGGGACAGATGAAAAACTGTTTTTT. Amino acids: CASSYSGTDEKLFF. Full variable domain (outside the CDR3, taken from reference TRBV7-6 and TRBJ1-4): GAGVSQSPRYKVTKRGQDVALRCDPISGHVSLYWYRQALGQGPEFLTYFNYEAQQDKSGLPNDRFSAERPEGSISTLTIQRTEQRDSAMYRCASSYSGTDEKLFFGSGTQLSVL.